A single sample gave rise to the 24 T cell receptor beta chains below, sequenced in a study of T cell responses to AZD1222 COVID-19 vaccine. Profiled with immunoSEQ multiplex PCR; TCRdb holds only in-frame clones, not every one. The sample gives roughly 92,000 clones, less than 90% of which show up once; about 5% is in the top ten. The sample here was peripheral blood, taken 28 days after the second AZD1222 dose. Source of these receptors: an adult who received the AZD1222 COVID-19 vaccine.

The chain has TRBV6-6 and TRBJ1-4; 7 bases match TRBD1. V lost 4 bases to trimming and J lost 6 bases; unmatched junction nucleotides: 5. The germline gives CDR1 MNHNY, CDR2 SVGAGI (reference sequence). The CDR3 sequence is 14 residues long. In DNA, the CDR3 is TGTGCCAGCAGTTTAGACAGGGTGGATGAAAAACTGTTTTTT. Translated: CASSLDRVDEKLFF.

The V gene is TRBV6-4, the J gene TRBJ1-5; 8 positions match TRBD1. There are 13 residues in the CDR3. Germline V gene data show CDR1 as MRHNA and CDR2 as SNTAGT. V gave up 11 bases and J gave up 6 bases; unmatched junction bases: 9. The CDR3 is CAGRTGNPQPQHF. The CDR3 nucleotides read TGTGCCGGACGGACAGGGAACCCTCAGCCCCAGCATTTT.

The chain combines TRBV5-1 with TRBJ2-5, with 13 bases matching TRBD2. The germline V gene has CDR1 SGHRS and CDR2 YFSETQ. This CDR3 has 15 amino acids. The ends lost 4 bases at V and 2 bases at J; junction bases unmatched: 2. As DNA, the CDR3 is TGCGCCAGCAGCAGGACTAGCGGGAGACAAGAGACCCAGTACTTC. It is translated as CASSRTSGRQETQYF.

The DNA of the CDR3 is TGTGCCAGCTCACCACGGGAGGGACCAAACACTGAAGCTTTCTTT. Translation: CASSPREGPNTEAFF. The chain has TRBV18 and TRBJ1-1; D perhaps matches TRBD1 (5 bases). Germline CDR1 reads KGHSH; CDR2 reads LQKENI. Trimming took off 1 base at V and 2 bases at J, with 11 bases between the two ends. The CDR3 loop spans 15 amino acids.

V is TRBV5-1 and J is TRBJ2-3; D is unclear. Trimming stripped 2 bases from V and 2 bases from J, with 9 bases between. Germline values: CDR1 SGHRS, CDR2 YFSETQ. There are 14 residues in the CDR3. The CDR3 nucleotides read TGCGCCAGCAGCTTCAGACAAGACACAGATACGCAGTATTTT. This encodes CASSFRQDTDTQYF.

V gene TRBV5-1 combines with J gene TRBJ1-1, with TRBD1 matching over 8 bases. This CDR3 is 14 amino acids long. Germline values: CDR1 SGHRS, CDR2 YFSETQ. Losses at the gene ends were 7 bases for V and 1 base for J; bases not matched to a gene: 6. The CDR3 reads CASGEQGENTEAFF. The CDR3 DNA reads TGCGCCAGCGGTGAACAGGGGGAGAACACTGAAGCTTTCTTT.

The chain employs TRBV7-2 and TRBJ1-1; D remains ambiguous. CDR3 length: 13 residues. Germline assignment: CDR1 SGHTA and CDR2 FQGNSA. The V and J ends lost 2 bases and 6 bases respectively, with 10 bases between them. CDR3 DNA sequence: TGTGCCAGCAGCTTACGCCTTCGAGCTGAAGCTTTCTTT. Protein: CASSLRLRAEAFF.

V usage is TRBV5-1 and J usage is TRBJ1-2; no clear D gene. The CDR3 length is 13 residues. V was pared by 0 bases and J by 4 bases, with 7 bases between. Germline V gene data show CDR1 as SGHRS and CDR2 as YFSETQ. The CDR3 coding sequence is TGCGCCAGCAGCTTGGAGGCAGCCTATGGCTACACCTTC. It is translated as CASSLEAAYGYTF.

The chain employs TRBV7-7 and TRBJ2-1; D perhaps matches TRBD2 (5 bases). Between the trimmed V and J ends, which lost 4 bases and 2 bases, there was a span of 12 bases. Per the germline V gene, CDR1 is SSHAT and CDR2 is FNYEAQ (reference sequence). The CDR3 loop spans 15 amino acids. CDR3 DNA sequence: TGTGCCAGCAGCTCCAGACCCGGGACCTACAATGAGCAGTTCTTC. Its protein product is CASSSRPGTYNEQFF. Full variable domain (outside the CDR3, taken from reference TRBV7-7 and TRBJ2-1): GAGVSQSPRYKVTKRGQDVTLRCDPISSHATLYWYQQALGQGPEFLTYFNYEAQPDKSGLPSDRFSAERPEGSISTLTIQRTEQRDSAMYRCASSSRPGTYNEQFFGPGTRLTVL.

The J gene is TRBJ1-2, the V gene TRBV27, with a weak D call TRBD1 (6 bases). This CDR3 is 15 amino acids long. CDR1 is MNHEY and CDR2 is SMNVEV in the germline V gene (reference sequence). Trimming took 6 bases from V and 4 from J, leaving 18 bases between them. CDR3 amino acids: CASSLTGTGIYGYTF. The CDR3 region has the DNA TGTGCCAGCAGCCTAACAGGGACGGGGATCTATGGCTACACCTTC.

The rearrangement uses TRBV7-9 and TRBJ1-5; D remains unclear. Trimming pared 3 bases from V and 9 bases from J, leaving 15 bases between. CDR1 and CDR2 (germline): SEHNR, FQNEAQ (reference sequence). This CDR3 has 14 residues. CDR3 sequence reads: CASSFERESSPQHF. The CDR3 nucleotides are TGTGCCAGCAGCTTCGAGAGGGAGTCATCGCCCCAGCATTTT.

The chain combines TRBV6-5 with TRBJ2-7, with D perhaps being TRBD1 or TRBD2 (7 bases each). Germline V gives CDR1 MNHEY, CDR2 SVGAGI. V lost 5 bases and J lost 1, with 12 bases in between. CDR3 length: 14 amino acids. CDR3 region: CASSPRGGSYEQYF. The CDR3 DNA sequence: TGTGCCAGCAGTCCCAGGGGGGGGTCCTACGAGCAGTACTTC.

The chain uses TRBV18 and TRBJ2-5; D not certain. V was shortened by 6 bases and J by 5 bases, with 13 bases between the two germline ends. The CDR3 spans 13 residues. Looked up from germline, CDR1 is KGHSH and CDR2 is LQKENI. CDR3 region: CASSATAIETQYF. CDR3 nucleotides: TGTGCCAGCTCCGCCACGGCCATCGAGACCCAGTACTTC.

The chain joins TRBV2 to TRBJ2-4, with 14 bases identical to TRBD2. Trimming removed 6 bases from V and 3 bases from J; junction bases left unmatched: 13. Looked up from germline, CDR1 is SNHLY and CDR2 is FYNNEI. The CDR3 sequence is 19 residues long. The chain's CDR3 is CASSPLGTSGGGDKNIQYF. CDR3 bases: TGTGCCAGCAGCCCCTTGGGGACTAGCGGGGGTGGGGACAAAAACATTCAGTACTTC.

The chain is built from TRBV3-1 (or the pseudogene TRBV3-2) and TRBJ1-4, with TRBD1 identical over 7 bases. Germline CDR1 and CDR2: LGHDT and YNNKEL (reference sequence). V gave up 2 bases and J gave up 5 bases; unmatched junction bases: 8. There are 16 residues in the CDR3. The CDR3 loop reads CASSQKTGTVNEKLFF. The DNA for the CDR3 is TGTGCCAGCAGCCAAAAAACCGGGACAGTCAATGAAAAACTGTTTTTT.

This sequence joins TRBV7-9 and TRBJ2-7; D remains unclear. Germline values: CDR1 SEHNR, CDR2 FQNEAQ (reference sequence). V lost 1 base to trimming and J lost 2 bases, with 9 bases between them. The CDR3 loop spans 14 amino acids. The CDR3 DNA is TGTGCCAGCAGCTTAGATCTACAGCCCTACGAGCAGTACTTC. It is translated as CASSLDLQPYEQYF.

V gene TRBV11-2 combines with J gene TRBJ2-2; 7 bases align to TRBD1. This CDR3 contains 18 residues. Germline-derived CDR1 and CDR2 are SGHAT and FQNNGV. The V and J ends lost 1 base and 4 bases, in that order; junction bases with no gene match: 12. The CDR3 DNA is TGTGCCAGCAGCTTAGTGGGTGGGGGATCAGGGGGCACCGGGGAGCTGTTTTTT. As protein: CASSLVGGGSGGTGELFF.

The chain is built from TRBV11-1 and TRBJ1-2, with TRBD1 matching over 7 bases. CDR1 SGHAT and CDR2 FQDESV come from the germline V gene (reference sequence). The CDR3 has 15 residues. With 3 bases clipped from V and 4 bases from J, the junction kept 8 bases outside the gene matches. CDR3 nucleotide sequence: TGTGCCAGCAGCTTCACCCCACAGGGGCGCTATGGCTACACCTTC. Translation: CASSFTPQGRYGYTF.

The CDR3 sequence: CASSLSGQYTEAFF. For the CDR3, the DNA is TGTGCCAGCAGCTTAAGTGGACAGTACACTGAAGCTTTCTTT. J is TRBJ1-1 and V is TRBV7-9, with a tentative D call TRBD1 (6 bases). Germline CDR1 and CDR2: SEHNR and FQNEAQ (reference sequence). V was shortened by 2 bases and J by 3 bases, with 10 bases between the two germline ends. This CDR3 is 14 amino acids long.

This chain's CDR3 is CASSQRPPTRFIGNEQFF. The CDR3 DNA reads as TGTGCCAGCAGCCAGAGGCCGCCGACTAGGTTTATAGGGAATGAGCAGTTCTTC. The chain is built from TRBV3-1 (or the pseudogene TRBV3-2) and TRBJ2-1, with D possibly matching TRBD2 (6 bases). From germline, CDR1 is LGHDT and CDR2 YNNKEL (reference sequence). The length of the CDR3 is 18 residues. Trimming took 3 bases from V and 7 from J, leaving 25 bases between them.

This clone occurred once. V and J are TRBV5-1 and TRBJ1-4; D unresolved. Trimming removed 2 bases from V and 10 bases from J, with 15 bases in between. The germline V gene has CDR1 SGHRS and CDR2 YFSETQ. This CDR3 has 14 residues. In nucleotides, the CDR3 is TGCGCCAGCAGCTTTGGAGGGAAGGGAAGAAAACTGTTTTTT. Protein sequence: CASSFGGKGRKLFF.

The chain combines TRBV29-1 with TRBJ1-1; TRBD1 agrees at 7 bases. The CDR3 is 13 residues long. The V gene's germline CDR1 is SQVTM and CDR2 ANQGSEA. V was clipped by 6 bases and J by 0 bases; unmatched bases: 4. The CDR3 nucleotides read TGCAGCGTCTCGACAGGGATGAACACTGAAGCTTTCTTT. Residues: CSVSTGMNTEAFF.

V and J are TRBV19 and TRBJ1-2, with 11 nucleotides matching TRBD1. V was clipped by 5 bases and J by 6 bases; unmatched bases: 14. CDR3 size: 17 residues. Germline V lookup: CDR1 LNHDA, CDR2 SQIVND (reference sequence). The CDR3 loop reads CASSATGTGGIGHGYTF. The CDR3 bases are TGTGCCAGTAGTGCCACCGGGACAGGGGGGATCGGTCATGGCTACACCTTC.

CDR3 sequence reads: CASGTVEKLFF. For the CDR3, the DNA is TGTGCCAGCGGGACGGTTGAAAAACTGTTTTTT. This chain joins TRBV25-1 and TRBJ1-4; possible D gene TRBD1, 5 bases. Germline CDR1 and CDR2: MGHDK and SYGVNS. The CDR3 spans 11 residues. The V and J ends lost 8 bases and 7 bases respectively, with 8 bases between them.